This T cell receptor (beta chain) was documented in a study of somatic mutations in cytotoxic T cells in rheumatoid arthritis. A note on this clone: Its antigen remains unidentified.

Notes on the study in general: Rheumatoid arthritis patients were compared with age-matched healthy controls, and their CD8+ T-cell clonality did not differ significantly.

Using immunoSEQ multiplex PCR, the repertoire was profiled, and TCRdb retains in-frame clones only, with some absent. Of under 20,000 clones listed, 55% to 80% are singletons. The CDR3 runs to 10 residues. V lost 8 bases, J lost 6 bases, and 10 bases lay in between. Looked up from germline, CDR1 is DFQATT and CDR2 is SNEGSKA (reference sequence). This receptor was obtained from an adult with rheumatoid arthritis. The chain links TRBV20-1 to TRBJ1-2; unclear D gene. The sequencing sample was made of CD8+ T cells sorted from blood. The CDR3 here is CSLRADGYTF. The CDR3, as DNA: TGCAGTCTAAGGGCGGATGGCTACACCTTC.